This T cell receptor (beta chain) is drawn from a study of cytomegalovirus exposure and HLA in healthy donors (dated by TCRdb to the late 2010s). Some background on the complete study: In an earlier analysis of some 610 of the donors, 276 Gb of sequence data and approximately 100 million unique TCR beta sequences from about 179 million T cells were reported. About 320 gigabases of sequencing data and around 87 million unique TCR sequences were included in an early release covering around 650 HLA-typed donors. Of the roughly 400 genotyped donors, approximately 80% were placed in the genetic ancestry cluster associated with self-reported Caucasian donors. The study aimed to test whether signatures of past pathogen exposure could be identified by cataloging public T cell receptors. Using immunosequencing, the study profiled T cell repertoires from 550 to 750 subjects and related those repertoires to cytomegalovirus serostatus. Along with the approximately 600-subject first cohort, a separate validation cohort of roughly 110 different subjects was used. To predict cytomegalovirus infection status, the study combined high-throughput TCR immunosequencing, statistical association of individual TCRs with disease status, and machine learning. A later analysis re-examined previously published TCR beta repertoires from several hundred donors and added high-resolution HLA genotyping to investigate patterns of TCR occurrence. In the later analysis, no new phenotypic data were used to find candidate immune exposures; instead, reliance was placed on TCR beta sequences and their occurrence across donors. In an earlier analysis of 587 of the donors, high-throughput TCR beta sequencing was used to judge whether each TCR beta V gene segment behaved as functional or pseudogenic. Donor age, sex, ethnicity and CMV serostatus were compiled alongside the repertoire data. A later genetic analysis took genome-wide SNP genotypes for about 55% of the 666 donors and used that subset as a discovery cohort. Every repertoire in the discovery cohort had been generated on one and the same sequencing platform. Both class I and class II loci were covered by HLA typing, at four-digit resolution. The number of donors typed differed by locus, with about 629-630 for A, B, C, DRB1 and DQB1, over 500 for DQA1, 600 to 610 for DPA1, and approximately 470 for DPB1. Roughly five DR-DQ haplotypes were handled as single units for association and clustering, since linkage in the cohort was strong. On average, roughly 250,000 unique TCR beta nucleotide sequences were sequenced per donor among some 420 genotyped donors of the cohort, with 15% to 20% of those sequences being non-productive.

Unmatched junction bases come to 5, with V trimmed by 4 bases and J by 3 bases. The CDR3 numbers 15 residues from cysteine through phenylalanine. The only DNA kept is the CDR3, 45 bases in frame from the first base. From a lookup of the germline V gene, CDR1 and CDR2 are MGHRA and YSYEKL. To note about this clone: Its recognized antigen is unknown. Nothing much larger sits one base from this clone, and base qualities are not available.

In total, roughly 710 healthy bone marrow donors made up the cohort. Cohort members were all nominally healthy when sampled, although unrecorded immune exposures were likely present. CMV serostatus was positive for roughly 290 and negative for about 50% of the roughly 700 cohort members, and was not recorded for this donor. Each donor provided a peripheral blood sample, and peripheral blood mononuclear cells were used for TCR beta sequencing. Genomic DNA was extracted from the blood cell samples with the Qiagen DNeasy Blood Extraction Kit. Library preparation was by the immunoSEQ multiplex PCR assay. For the multiplex PCR, a mixture combining 60 forward primers for TCR Vbeta segments and 13 reverse primers for TCR Jbeta segments was used. A multiplex PCR assay on genomic DNA amplified the CDR3 region of rearranged TCR beta genes. Amplified TCR beta libraries were sequenced as 87-base-pair reads on the Illumina HiSeq System. The original methods were these. A later analysis counted some 74 million unique TCR beta chains across the 550 to 750 repertoires, and 9 million to 14 million of these chains were shared by at least two donors. To remove PCR and sequencing errors, raw reads were error-corrected and collapsed into unique sequences using a nearest-neighbor algorithm that merged closely related sequences. CDR3 sequences were aligned to IMGT reference sequences to assign V, D and J gene segments. For a sequence to be retained, a match of at least six nucleotides was required to both a V gene segment and a J gene segment. A rearrangement was called productive if the CDR3 had no stop codons and remained in frame with V and J, and every other rearrangement was called non-productive. CDR3 was defined by IMGT convention, running from the second conserved V-encoded cysteine to the conserved J-encoded phenylalanine. In an earlier analysis of 500 to 650 of the donors, sequences lacking an unambiguous match to a single V gene segment were excluded. In an earlier analysis of 587 of the donors, V segments were called functional above 56.7% productive rearrangements and were called segregating when the between-donor standard deviation exceeded 5%. To diagnose cytomegalovirus status from the catalog of TCR beta chain sequences, a statistical classification framework was built. V and J gene assignment, in a later analysis, came from comparing TCR nucleotide sequences with IMGT/GENE-DB human TR gene sequences. In a later analysis, CDR3 sequences and most-parsimonious VDJ recombination scenarios were assigned using the TCRdist pipeline. In a later analysis, each TCR beta chain was defined by its CDR3 amino acid sequence together with its V-gene family, and reads without a unique V-gene family were excluded. A later analysis removed several hundred highly shared, low-generation-probability nucleotide sequences to deal with suspected cross-contamination and a sequencing artifact. In a later analysis, a clonal expansion index for each public chain was calculated from normalized within-repertoire ranks of inferred template counts. A later analysis computed generation probabilities with a VDJ recombination model fitted to out-of-frame rearrangements, and checked the results against IGoR. In a later analysis, hypergeometric tests were used to score TCR-TCR, TCR-HLA and TCR-CMV co-occurrence, with a repertoire-size bias correction applied to TCR pairs. A later analysis estimated false discovery rates by permuting HLA or CMV assignments 20 times. In a later analysis, co-occurring TCRs were grouped with DBSCAN, and TCRdist sequence similarity was added when clustering was performed within HLA-allele-positive subsets. For co-occurrence clustering, repertoires with fewer than 30,000 or more than 120,000 public chains were excluded, along with roughly five repertoires with anomalous nucleotide sharing. TCRdb retrieved this table from immuneACCESS and kept in-frame rearrangements only. Not all clones are present; in checked studies, unresolved V genes account for under half, and no reason is known for the remainder. That table supplies the V and J calls and clone size; D and trimming were determined from the DNA. The sample table contains approximately 110,000 clones; only one count was recorded for over 75% of them. The ten largest clones represent roughly 3.7% of the sample.

The full study reports these points: The authors suggested that the approach could potentially be generalized to other disease states and immunological phenotypes. An earlier analysis of some 590 of the donors showed that most TCR beta V segments appeared in productive rearrangements either about 87% or about 30% of the time, which broadly matched IMGT annotations. A further reported finding was that TCR beta sequences accurately predicted the HLA-A and HLA-B alleles for most subjects in the first cohort. Most TCR sequences were observed very rarely across donors, whereas some public TCRs were present in many individuals. Linkage disequilibrium might explain the correlated functional status among segregating V segments, but an unknown experimental factor could not be excluded. The cohort was sequenced for TCR beta chains only, and without alpha or paired-chain data the features that could be detected were limited. Compared with equally common non-associated chains, HLA-associated TCR beta chains in a later analysis were more clonally expanded and had lower generation probabilities. A later analysis found that TCR association rates varied across HLA loci, with DRB1 alleles showing the most associated TCRs and HLA-C alleles the fewest. Specific HLA alleles were associated with 15,000 to 20,000 TCR beta sequences at a false discovery rate of 0.05 in a later analysis. According to a later analysis, parvovirus B19, influenza, CMV and Epstein-Barr virus appeared linked to several top co-occurrence clusters. CMV serostatus was the only immune exposure information available for the cohort. Sequencing depth was assumed to be roughly uniform across donors in the presence/absence analyses, though that assumption may not hold. Most CMV-associated TCR beta chains appeared to be HLA-restricted in a later analysis, and the HLA associations seemed to be driven largely by CMV exposure. A later genetic analysis reported fewer N-insertions in productive TCRs among donors in an Asian-associated ancestry cluster than the approximately 700-donor mean. Some IMGT-functional V segments, including TRBV6-2 and TRBV6-3, could not be distinguished by the 87-base-pair reads and were therefore excluded. A total of fewer than 200 TCR beta chains were listed by the study as associated with cytomegalovirus. V-gene and J-gene trimming of TCR beta chains was associated with a missense DCLRE1C variant in a later genetic analysis, and the association was replicated in an independent cohort. Three of the identified cytomegalovirus-associated TCR beta chains were confirmed in vitro to be specific for cytomegalovirus antigens. The sequencing pipeline was judged likely to have produced a cluster of highly shared sequence variants as a technical artifact. In both the original and validation cohorts, the classifier was reported to diagnose cytomegalovirus status with high specificity and sensitivity. The earlier analysis of around 600 of the donors excluded seventeen rarely observed V segments, including chromosome 9 orphons, because counts were too low. Because HLA typing was missing for some donors at each locus, association tests included only the typed subset. Strong co-occurrence of HLA alleles, especially DR and DQ, made assigning TCR associations to individual alleles difficult.

The source material was PBMCs. The chain employs TRBV4-1 and TRBJ1-2, and 10 bases in between align with TRBD1. This clonotype originated in a human donor in good health. In nucleotides, the sequence is TGCGCCAGCAGCCCGGGACAGGGGCTGGACTATGGCTACACCTTC. Its protein reads: CASSPGQGLDYGYTF.